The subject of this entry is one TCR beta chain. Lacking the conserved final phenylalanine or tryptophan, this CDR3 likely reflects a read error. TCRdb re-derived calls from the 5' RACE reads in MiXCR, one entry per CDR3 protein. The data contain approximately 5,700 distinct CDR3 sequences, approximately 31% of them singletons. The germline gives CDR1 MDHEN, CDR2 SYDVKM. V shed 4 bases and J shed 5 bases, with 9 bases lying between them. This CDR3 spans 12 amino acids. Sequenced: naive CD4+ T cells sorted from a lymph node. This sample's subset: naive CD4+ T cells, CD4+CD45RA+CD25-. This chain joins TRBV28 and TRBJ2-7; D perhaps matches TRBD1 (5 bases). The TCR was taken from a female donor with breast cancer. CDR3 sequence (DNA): TGTGCCAGCAGTTGGAGCAGGGACGAGCAGTACTCC. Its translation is CASSWSRDEQYS.